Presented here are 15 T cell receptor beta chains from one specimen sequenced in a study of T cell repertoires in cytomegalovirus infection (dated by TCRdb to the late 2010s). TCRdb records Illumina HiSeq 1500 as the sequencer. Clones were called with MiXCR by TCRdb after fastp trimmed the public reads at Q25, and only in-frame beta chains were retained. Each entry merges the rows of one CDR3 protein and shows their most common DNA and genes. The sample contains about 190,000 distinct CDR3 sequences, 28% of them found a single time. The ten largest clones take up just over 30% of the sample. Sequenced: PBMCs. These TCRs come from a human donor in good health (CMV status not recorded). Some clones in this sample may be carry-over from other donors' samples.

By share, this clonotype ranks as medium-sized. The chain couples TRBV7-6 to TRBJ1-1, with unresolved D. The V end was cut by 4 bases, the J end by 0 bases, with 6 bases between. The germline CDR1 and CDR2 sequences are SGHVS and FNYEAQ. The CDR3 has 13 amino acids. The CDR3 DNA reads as TGTGCCAGCAGCTCCCAGATGAACACTGAAGCTTTCTTT. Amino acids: CASSSQMNTEAFF.

Here the CDR3 reads CASSLVGLAGGSYNEQFF. Written as DNA, the CDR3 is TGTGCCAGCAGCTTAGTTGGACTAGCGGGGGGGTCCTACAATGAGCAGTTCTTC. The chain employs TRBV7-9 and TRBJ2-1; TRBD2 agrees at 15 bases. The trim removed 1 base at V and 1 base at J, leaving 2 bases unmatched. The CDR3 consists of 18 residues. Germline-derived CDR1 and CDR2 are SEHNR and FQNEAQ (reference sequence).

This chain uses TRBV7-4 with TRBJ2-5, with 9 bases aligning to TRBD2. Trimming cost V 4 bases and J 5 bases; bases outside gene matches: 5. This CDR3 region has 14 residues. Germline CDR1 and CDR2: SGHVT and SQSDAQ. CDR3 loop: CASSSSGVRETQYF. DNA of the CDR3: TGTGCCAGCAGCTCTAGCGGGGTGAGGGAGACCCAGTACTTC.

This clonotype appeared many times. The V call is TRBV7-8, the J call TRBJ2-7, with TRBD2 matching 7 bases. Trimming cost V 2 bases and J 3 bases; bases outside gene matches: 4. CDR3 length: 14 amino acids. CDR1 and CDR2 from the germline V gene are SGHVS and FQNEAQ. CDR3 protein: CASSLREGSYEQYF. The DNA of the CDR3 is TGTGCCAGCAGCTTAAGGGAGGGCAGCTACGAGCAGTACTTC.

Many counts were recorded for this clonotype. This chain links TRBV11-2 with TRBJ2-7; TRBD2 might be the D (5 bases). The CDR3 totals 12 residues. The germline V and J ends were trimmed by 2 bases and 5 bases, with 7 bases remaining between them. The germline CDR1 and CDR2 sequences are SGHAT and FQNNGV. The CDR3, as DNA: TGTGCCAGCAGCTTAACGGAGGACGAGCAGTACTTC. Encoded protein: CASSLTEDEQYF.

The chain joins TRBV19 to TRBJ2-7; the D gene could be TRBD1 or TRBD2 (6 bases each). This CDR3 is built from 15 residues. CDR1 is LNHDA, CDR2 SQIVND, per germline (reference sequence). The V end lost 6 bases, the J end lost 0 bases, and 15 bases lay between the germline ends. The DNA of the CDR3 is TGTGCCAGTAGGCCTCGAGGGGGGAGCTCCTACGAGCAGTACTTC. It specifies CASRPRGGSSYEQYF.

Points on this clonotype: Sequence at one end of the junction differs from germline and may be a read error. In nucleotides, the CDR3 is TGTGCCAGCAGTTTAGGGTCCCTCACAGATATGCAGTATTTT. Translation gives CASSLGSLTDMQYF. V and J are TRBV12-3 or TRBV12-4 and TRBJ2-3; D not certain. The CDR3 sequence is 14 residues long.

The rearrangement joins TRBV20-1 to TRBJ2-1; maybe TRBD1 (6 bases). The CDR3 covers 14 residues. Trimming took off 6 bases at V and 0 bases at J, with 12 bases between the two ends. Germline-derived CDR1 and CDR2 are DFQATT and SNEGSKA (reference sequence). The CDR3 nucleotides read TGCAGTGCCCACAGGGACAACTCCTACAATGAGCAGTTCTTC. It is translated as CSAHRDNSYNEQFF.

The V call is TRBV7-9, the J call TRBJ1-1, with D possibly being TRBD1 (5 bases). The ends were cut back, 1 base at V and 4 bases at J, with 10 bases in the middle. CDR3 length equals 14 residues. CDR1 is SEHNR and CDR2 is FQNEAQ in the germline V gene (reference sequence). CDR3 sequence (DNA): TGTGCCAGCAGCTTAGACCCAGGGAGCACTGAAGCTTTCTTT. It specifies CASSLDPGSTEAFF.

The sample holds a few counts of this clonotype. The CDR3 sequence: CASSRTSTGNTIYF. CDR3 DNA: TGTGCCAGCAGTCGGACCTCCACTGGAAACACCATATATTTT. The rearrangement uses TRBV12-3 or TRBV12-4 and TRBJ1-3; D call uncertain. The CDR3 spans 14 residues. Deletions cut 5 bases from V and 2 bases from J, with 10 bases between.

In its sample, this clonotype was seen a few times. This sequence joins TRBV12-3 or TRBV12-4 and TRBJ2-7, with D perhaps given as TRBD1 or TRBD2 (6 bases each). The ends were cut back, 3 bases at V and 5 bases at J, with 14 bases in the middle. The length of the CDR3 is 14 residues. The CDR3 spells CASSFEGGGDEQYF. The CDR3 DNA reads TGTGCCAGCAGTTTTGAAGGAGGGGGTGACGAGCAGTACTTC.

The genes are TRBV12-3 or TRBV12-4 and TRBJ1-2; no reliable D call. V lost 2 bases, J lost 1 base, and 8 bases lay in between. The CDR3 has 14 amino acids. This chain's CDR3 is CASSLRQVNYGYTF. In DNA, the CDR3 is TGTGCCAGCAGTTTAAGGCAGGTTAACTATGGCTACACCTTC.

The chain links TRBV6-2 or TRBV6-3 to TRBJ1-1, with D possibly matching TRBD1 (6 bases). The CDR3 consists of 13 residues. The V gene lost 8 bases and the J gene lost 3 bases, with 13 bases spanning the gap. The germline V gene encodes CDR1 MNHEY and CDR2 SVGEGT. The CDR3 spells CASLLKGDTEAFF. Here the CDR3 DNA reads TGTGCCAGCTTACTCAAGGGGGACACTGAAGCTTTCTTT.

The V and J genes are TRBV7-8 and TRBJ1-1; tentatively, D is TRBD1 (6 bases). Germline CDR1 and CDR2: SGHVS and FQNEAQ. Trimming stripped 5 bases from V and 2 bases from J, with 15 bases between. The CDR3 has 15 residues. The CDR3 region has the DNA TGTGCCAGCAGCCCAAGGGACATTTCTAACACTGAAGCTTTCTTT. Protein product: CASSPRDISNTEAFF.

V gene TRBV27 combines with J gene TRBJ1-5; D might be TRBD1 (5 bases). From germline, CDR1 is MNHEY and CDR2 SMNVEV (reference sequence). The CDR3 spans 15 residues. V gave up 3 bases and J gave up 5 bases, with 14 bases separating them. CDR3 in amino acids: CASSFGGQGDQPQHF. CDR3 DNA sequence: TGTGCCAGCAGTTTCGGAGGTCAGGGCGATCAGCCCCAGCATTTT.